This TCR beta chain was retrieved from a study of blood T cells in healthy people across ages. Individuals who donated were healthy Caucasians from Russia aged roughly 6 to 90. Whole-study results and caveats: Diversity was higher, and naive CD4+ cells more numerous, in long-lived donors than in aged donors.

A remark on this clonotype: Antigen specificity is unknown.

Through a sample-barcoded 5' primer and a J-beta primer mix, a second PCR was run for roughly 6 to 12 cycles. TCRdb re-called the 5' RACE reads through MiXCR, storing one row per CDR3 protein. The sample carries some 1.1 million distinct CDR3 sequences, 35% to 40% recorded once. The sample consisted of blood. The receptor's source is a man between 18 and 35 years old in good health.

This CDR3 is CSARTGADSEKLFF. The CDR3 nucleotides are TGCAGTGCTAGGACAGGGGCTGATAGTGAAAAACTGTTTTTT. The chain employs TRBV20-1 and TRBJ1-4; TRBD1 matches at 8 bases. From germline, CDR1 is DFQATT and CDR2 SNEGSKA (reference sequence). V trimming: 3 bases; J trimming: 7 bases; junction bases outside the gene matches: 7. This CDR3 spans 14 amino acids.